One TCR beta chain is described in this entry. V lost 2 bases and J lost 3, with 7 bases in between. The CDR3 sequence is 12 residues long. The germline gives CDR1 SQVTM, CDR2 ANQGSEA. The data belong to a study of identical twins. MiXCR, run by TCRdb on the 5' RACE reads, gives a single entry per CDR3 protein. This table holds about 190,000 distinct CDR3 sequences, 15% to 20% found once. The data were also submitted as part of a second study, on T cells expressing NK-cell markers. From that report: Sorted T-cell subsets CD3+CD56+NKG2C+, CD3+CD56+NKG2C- and CD3+CD56-NKG2C+ were TCR beta-sequenced. The share of CD8+ T cells held by dominant NKG2C+ clonotypes was about 1.0-8% in six donors.

The source of this sequence is a woman aged 18-29 years in good health. The chain uses TRBV29-1 and TRBJ2-5; no definite D call. The sample comprised CD8+ T cells sorted from blood. CDR3 sequence reads: CSVERPEETQYF. CDR3 DNA: TGCAGCGTTGAACGGCCAGAAGAGACCCAGTACTTC.